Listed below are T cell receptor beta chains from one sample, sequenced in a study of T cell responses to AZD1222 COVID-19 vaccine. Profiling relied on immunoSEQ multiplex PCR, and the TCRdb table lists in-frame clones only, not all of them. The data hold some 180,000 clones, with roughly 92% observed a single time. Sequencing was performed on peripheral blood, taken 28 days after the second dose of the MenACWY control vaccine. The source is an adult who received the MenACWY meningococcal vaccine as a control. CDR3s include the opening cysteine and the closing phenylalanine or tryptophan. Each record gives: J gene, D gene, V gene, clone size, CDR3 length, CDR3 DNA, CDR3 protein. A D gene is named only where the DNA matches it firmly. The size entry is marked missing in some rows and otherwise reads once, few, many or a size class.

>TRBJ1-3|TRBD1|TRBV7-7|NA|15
TGTGCCAGCAGCTTAGCCCTGGACAGGGGAAACACCATATATTTT
CASSLALDRGNTIYF
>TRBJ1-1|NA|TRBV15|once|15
TGTGCCACCAGCAGAGGGGCAGGCGATAACACTGAAGCTTTCTTT
CATSRGAGDNTEAFF
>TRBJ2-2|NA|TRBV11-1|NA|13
TGTGCCAGCAGCTTAGCGAGAGCCGGGGAGCTGTTTTTT
CASSLARAGELFF
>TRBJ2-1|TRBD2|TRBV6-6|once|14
TGTGCCAGCATCTCGGCGGGAGGGTCGGATGAGCAGTTCTTC
CASISAGGSDEQFF
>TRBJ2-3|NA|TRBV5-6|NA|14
TGTGCCAGCAGCTTGTCGGGGAGCACAGATACGCAGTATTTT
CASSLSGSTDTQYF
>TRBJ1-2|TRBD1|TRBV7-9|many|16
TGTGCCAGCAGCTCCTCCCGAGCCGGGACAGGGAACGGCTACACCTTC
CASSSSRAGTGNGYTF
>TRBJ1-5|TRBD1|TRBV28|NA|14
TGTGCCAGCAGACACAGGGGTGCAGGTCAGCCCCAGCATTTT
CASRHRGAGQPQHF
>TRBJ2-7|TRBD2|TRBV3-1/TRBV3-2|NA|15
TGTGCCAGCAGCCCGGGACTAGCGGGGTCCTACGAGCAGTACTTC
CASSPGLAGSYEQYF
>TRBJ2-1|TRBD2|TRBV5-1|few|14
TGCGCCAGCAGTGACGGGACTAATAAGGGTGAGCAGTTCTTC
CASSDGTNKGEQFF
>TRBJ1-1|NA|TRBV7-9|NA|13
TGTGCCAGCAGCACGTTTCGGGGGACGGAAGCTTTCTTT
CASSTFRGTEAFF
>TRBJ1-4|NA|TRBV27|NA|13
TGTGCCAGCAGTTTTAACGGTAATGAAAAACTGTTTTTT
CASSFNGNEKLFF
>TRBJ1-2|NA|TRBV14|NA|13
TGTGCCAGCAGCCAAGTGGGCCCCTATGGCTACACCTTC
CASSQVGPYGYTF
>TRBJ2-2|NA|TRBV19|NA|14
TGTGCCAGTAGTATAGACCGTACGACCGGGGAGCTGTTTTTT
CASSIDRTTGELFF
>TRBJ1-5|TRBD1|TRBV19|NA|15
TGTGCCAGTAGTATAGCAAAGACAGGGGAGCAGCCCCAGCATTTT
CASSIAKTGEQPQHF
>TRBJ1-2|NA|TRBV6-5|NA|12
TGTGCCAGCACGGGGGGAAACTATGGCTACACCTTC
CASTGGNYGYTF
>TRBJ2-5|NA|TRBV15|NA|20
TGTGCCACCAGCAGAGATTGGTACGACACAGGGAGAGGAGGGCAAGAGACCCAGTACTTC
CATSRDWYDTGRGGQETQYF
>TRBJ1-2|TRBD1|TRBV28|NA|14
TGTGCCAGCAGGACTGACAGGGGGCACTATGGCTACACCTTC
CASRTDRGHYGYTF
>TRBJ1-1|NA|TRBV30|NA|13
TGTGCCTGGACCGGGACTCCGAACACTGAAGCTTTCTTT
CAWTGTPNTEAFF
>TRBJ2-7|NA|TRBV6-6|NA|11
TGTGCCAGCAGCTTCGGCTACGAGCAGTACTTC
CASSFGYEQYF
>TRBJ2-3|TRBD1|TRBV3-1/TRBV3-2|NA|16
TGTGCCAGCAGCCAAGGTTGGGGACAGGGCACAGATACGCAGTATTTT
CASSQGWGQGTDTQYF
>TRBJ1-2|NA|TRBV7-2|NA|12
TGTGCCAGCAGAGGTCGTATGCATGGCTACACCTTC
CASRGRMHGYTF
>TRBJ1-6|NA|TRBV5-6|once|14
TGTGCCAGCAGCTTGGGTCACCAAGGGTCACCCCTCCACTTT
CASSLGHQGSPLHF
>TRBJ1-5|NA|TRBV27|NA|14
TGTGCCAGCAGTCCAATGAATAGCAATCAGCCCCAGCATTTT
CASSPMNSNQPQHF
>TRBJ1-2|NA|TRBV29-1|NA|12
TGCAGCGTTGGTGATAGCGGGTATGGCTACACCTTC
CSVGDSGYGYTF
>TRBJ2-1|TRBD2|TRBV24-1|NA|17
TGTGCCACCAGTGATAACTTAGCGGGAAGCTCCTACAATGAGCAGTTCTTC
CATSDNLAGSSYNEQFF
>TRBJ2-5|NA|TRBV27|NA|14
TGTGCCAGCAGTCTTCGGGGGTGGCTGGAGACCCAGTACTTC
CASSLRGWLETQYF
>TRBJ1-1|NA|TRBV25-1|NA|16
TGTGCCAGCAGTGAATCCCAGGGGAGGTCATGGAATGAAGCTTTCTTT
CASSESQGRSWNEAFF
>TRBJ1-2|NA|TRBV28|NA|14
TGTGCCAGCAGTTTACAGGGGAACAACTATGGCTACACCTTC
CASSLQGNNYGYTF
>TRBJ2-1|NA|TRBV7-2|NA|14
TGTGCCAGCAGCTTAGGCCCTCCGCGCAATGAGCAGTTCTTC
CASSLGPPRNEQFF
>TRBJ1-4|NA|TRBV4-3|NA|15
TGCGCCAGCAGCCCCGGGGGATACACCAATGAAAAACTGTTTTTT
CASSPGGYTNEKLFF
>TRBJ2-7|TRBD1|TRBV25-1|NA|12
TGTGCCAGCAGTAGCAGGGGGCGAGAGCAGTACTTC
CASSSRGREQYF
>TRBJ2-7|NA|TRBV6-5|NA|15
TGTGCCAGCAGCTCCCGACTAGAAAGAACTTACGAGCAGTACTTC
CASSSRLERTYEQYF
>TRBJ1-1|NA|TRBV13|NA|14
TGTGCCAGCAGCTTAGGCAGAGAGGGGGCTGAAGCTTTCTTT
CASSLGREGAEAFF
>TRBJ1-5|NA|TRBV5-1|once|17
TGCGCCAGCAGCCAGGGACCCACCCAGACGGGCAATCAGCCCCAGCATTTT
CASSQGPTQTGNQPQHF
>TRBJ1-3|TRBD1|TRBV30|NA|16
TGTGCCTGGGGCAGGAGGACAGGGACAATCGGAAACACCATATATTTT
CAWGRRTGTIGNTIYF
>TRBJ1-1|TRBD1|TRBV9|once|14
TGTGCCAGCAGCCCTACAGGGGTCCATCCTGAAGCTTTCTTT
CASSPTGVHPEAFF
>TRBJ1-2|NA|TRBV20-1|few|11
TGCAGTGCGCCAGGGAACTATGGCTACACCTTC
CSAPGNYGYTF
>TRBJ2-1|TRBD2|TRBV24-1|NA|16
TGTGCCACCAGTGGCCTGACTAGCGGGAGATACAATGAGCAGTTCTTC
CATSGLTSGRYNEQFF
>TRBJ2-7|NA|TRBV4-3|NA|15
TGCGCCAGCAGCCAAGATTATCGCACTGGGGACGAGCAGTACTTC
CASSQDYRTGDEQYF
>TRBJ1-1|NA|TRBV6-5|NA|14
TGTGCCAGCAGTACACAGGGCTTGAACACTGAAGCTTTCTTT
CASSTQGLNTEAFF
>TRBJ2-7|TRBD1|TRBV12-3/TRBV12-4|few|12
TGTGCCAGCAGAGGGACAGCCTACGAGCAGTACTTC
CASRGTAYEQYF
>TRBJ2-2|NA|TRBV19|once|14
TGTGCCAGTAGTACGGACAGGAACACCGGGGAGCTGTTTTTT
CASSTDRNTGELFF
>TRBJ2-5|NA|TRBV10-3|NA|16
TGTGCCATCAGTGGCATGGGATTAGCGAGAGAAGAGACCCAGTACTTC
CAISGMGLAREETQYF
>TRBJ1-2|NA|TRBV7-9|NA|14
TGTGCCAGCAGCTTAGGTTGGGGGTCTTATGGCTACACCTTC
CASSLGWGSYGYTF
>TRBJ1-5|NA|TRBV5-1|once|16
TGCGCCAGCAGCTTGGGCGATCCTACGAGCAATCAGCCCCAGCATTTT
CASSLGDPTSNQPQHF
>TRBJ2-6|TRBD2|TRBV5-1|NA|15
TGCGCCAGCAGGGGGAGGGCTTCTGGGGCCAACGTCCTGACTTTC
CASRGRASGANVLTF
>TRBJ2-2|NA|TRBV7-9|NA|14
TGTGCCAGCCACCGGGCCACGGGTCCCGGGGAGCTGTTTTTT
CASHRATGPGELFF
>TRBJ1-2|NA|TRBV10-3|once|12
TGTGCCATCAGTGATGGTGGGGCCGGCTACACCTTC
CAISDGGAGYTF
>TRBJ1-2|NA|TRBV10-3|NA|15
TGTGCCATCAGTGACCCGCAGGGGACGTCGGCTGGCTACACCTTC
CAISDPQGTSAGYTF
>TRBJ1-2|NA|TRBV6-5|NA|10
TGTGCCAGCAGCCGAGATGGCTACACCTTC
CASSRDGYTF
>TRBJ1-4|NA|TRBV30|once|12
TGTGCCTGGGATTCGGGGGACCCAAAACTGTTTTTT
CAWDSGDPKLFF
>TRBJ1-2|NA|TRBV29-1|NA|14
TGCAGCGCAATCGGGCCTGGAGGGGGCTATGGCTACACCTTC
CSAIGPGGGYGYTF
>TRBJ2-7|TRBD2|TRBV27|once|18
TGTGCCAGCAGTTTATTGCCCCTCGGCGGGGGGACTACGTGGGAGCAGTACTTC
CASSLLPLGGGTTWEQYF
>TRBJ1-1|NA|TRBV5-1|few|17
TGCGCCAGCAGCTTGAACCTTAAGGATTCCTTGAACACTGAAGCTTTCTTT
CASSLNLKDSLNTEAFF
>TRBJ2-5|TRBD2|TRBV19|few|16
TGTGCCAGTAGTGTGGGTAGCGGGGGCCCTCAAGAGACCCAGTACTTC
CASSVGSGGPQETQYF
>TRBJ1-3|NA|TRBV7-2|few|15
TGTGCCAGCAGCTCGGTTCCCACCTCTGGAAACACCATATATTTT
CASSSVPTSGNTIYF
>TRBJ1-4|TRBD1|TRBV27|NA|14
TGTGCCAGCAGCCCCAGGGGGCGAAGGGAAAAACTGTTTTTT
CASSPRGRREKLFF
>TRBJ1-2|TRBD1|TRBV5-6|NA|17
TGTGCCAGCAGCACTTTAGTGGACAGGACGATTAACTATGGCTACACCTTC
CASSTLVDRTINYGYTF
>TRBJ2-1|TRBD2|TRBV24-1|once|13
TGTGCCACGAGCGGGAGGCCCTACAATGAGCAGTTCTTC
CATSGRPYNEQFF